This is a list of T cell receptor beta chains from one sample in a study of blood T cell repertoires in COVID-19. The repertoire was sequenced with immunoSEQ multiplex PCR; TCRdb's copy has only in-frame clones and lacks some. The sample has roughly 360,000 clones, about 90% seen once. Specimen: PBMCs or T cells enriched from blood (not recorded which). The receptors originated from a man aged 25 to 45 who had recovered from COVID-19. Both conserved end residues are part of each CDR3. The D gene is left open where the match is weak.

j_call | d_call | v_call | cdr3_aa
TRBJ2-3 | TRBD1 | TRBV19 | CASSGGTGGTDTQYF
TRBJ1-6 | TRBD1 | TRBV10-2 | CASSPGTGSVLSSPLHF
TRBJ2-7 | - | TRBV12-3/TRBV12-4 | CASSLGSEQYF
TRBJ1-2 | TRBD1 | TRBV7-9 | CASSGPTGKRNYGYTF
TRBJ1-2 | - | TRBV7-9 | CASSLDEISNYGYTF
TRBJ1-1 | - | TRBV5-1 | CASSLDGSKNTEAFF
TRBJ2-2 | - | TRBV5-1 | CASMLANTGELFF
TRBJ1-2 | - | TRBV10-3 | CAISEEAGWPHGYTF
TRBJ2-2 | TRBD1 | TRBV2 | CASTLSDRGIGELFF
TRBJ2-1 | TRBD2 | TRBV11-3 | CASSLDKLAGVRNEQFF
TRBJ2-7 | - | TRBV14 | CASSLAQSYEQYF
TRBJ1-2 | - | TRBV5-4 | CASSLSGGVDGYTF
TRBJ2-2 | - | TRBV19 | CASSFRTLGTGELFF
TRBJ2-7 | - | TRBV15 | CATSRDSGSSYEQYF
TRBJ1-1 | - | TRBV7-6 | CASSAGAQNTEAFF
TRBJ2-5 | - | TRBV5-4 | CASSSPNGETQYF
TRBJ2-2 | - | TRBV18 | CASSPIRVNLNTGELFF
TRBJ1-1 | TRBD1 | TRBV7-2 | CASSLQGAVAEAFF
TRBJ1-1 | TRBD1 | TRBV27 | CASRRQGMNTEAFF
TRBJ1-1 | - | TRBV18 | CASSPRVGRNTEAFF
TRBJ1-2 | TRBD1 | TRBV7-2 | CASSTRAAAGGARGYTF
TRBJ1-2 | TRBD1 | TRBV13 | CASSPPSQGADGYTF
TRBJ1-1 | - | TRBV9 | CASSVGGSGGAEAFF
TRBJ2-5 | - | TRBV19 | CANSSGRGVQETQYF